This T cell receptor beta chain comes out of a study of shared clonotypes between healthy human individuals. The study's findings and limits: Memory subsets generally showed smaller estimated richness than naive subsets did.

In this sample, this clone turned up a few times. Antigen specificity is unknown. Every subset had its genomic DNA shared out evenly among several immunoSEQ plates. Assay used: immunoSEQ multiplex PCR; TCRdb lists only in-frame clones, some missing. This table has around 700,000 clones, 72% appearing once. This clonotype was sampled from a woman aged 25-40 years in good health. Sequencing was carried out using memory CD4+ T cells sorted from blood. Subset reported: CD45RA-negative fraction.

In DNA form, the CDR3 reads TGCAGCGTCGATGTAGGGGCCACTGAAGCTTTCTTT. Translation gives CSVDVGATEAFF. The V gene is TRBV29-1, the J gene TRBJ1-1, with D maybe TRBD1 (5 bases). This CDR3 region has 12 residues. Between the trimmed V and J ends, which lost 6 bases and 4 bases, there was a span of 12 bases. The germline gives CDR1 SQVTM, CDR2 ANQGSEA.